This entry is about one TCR beta chain. CDR3 length: 14 residues. V was cut by 10 bases and J by 1 base, with 11 bases left in between. Germline assignment: CDR1 LNHDA and CDR2 SQIVND (reference sequence). The data were obtained in a study of blood T cell repertoires in COVID-19. About the research overall: PBMCs, B-cell-depleted T cells, or T cells provided the cDNA or gDNA that made up the material.

Authors' processing steps: Estimation of nucleated cell counts was performed using reference gene primer amplification. Generated by immunoSEQ multiplex PCR, the TCRdb table keeps only in-frame clones and is missing some. V, J and clone size were drawn from that table, and D and trimming were deduced from the DNA. The table lists about 200,000 clones, 88% of them singletons, with 6% in the top ten. The chain recombines TRBV19 with TRBJ2-6, with D tentatively TRBD2 (6 bases). The specimen sequenced was peripheral blood. This sequence was found in a man aged 35 to 55 with active or convalescent COVID-19. Here the CDR3 reads CATLGGSGANVLTF. DNA of the CDR3: TGTGCCACCTTGGGGGGATCTGGGGCCAACGTCCTGACTTTC.